These 11 T cell receptor beta chains came from one sample sequenced in a study of cytomegalovirus exposure and HLA in healthy donors (dated by TCRdb to about 2017). Libraries were prepared through the immunoSEQ multiplex PCR assay. For the multiplex PCR, a mixture combining 60 forward primers for TCR Vbeta segments and 13 reverse primers for TCR Jbeta segments was used. What TCRdb holds here is the immuneACCESS table cut down to in-frame rearrangements. Part of the clones is not present; checked against another copy, under half of the missing clones reflect an unresolved V gene, and the others are unexplained. The sample data list under 130,000 clones, and approximately 70% of these were observed just once. The ten most abundant clones make up roughly 3.3% of the sample. What was sequenced was PBMCs. Every receptor here comes from a woman between 50 and 59 years old in good health and CMV-seronegative.

The chain combines TRBV20-1 with TRBJ2-5; the D gene is possibly TRBD2 (6 bases). V was clipped by 3 bases and J by 8 bases, with 10 bases between them. Germline lookup yields CDR1 DFQATT and CDR2 SNEGSKA (reference sequence). The CDR3 sequence is 11 residues long. The DNA for the CDR3 is TGCAGTGCTAGGGGGGGAGACACCCAGTACTTC. This gives the protein CSARGGDTQYF.

The genes are TRBV27 and TRBJ2-7, with 8 bases that match TRBD2. Germline loops: CDR1 MNHEY, CDR2 SMNVEV (reference sequence). This CDR3 has 16 amino acids. J was trimmed by 4 bases and V by 6 bases; bases with no gene match: 14. The DNA for the CDR3 is TGTGCCAGCAGGCCTCAGTGGGGGCGGGGGGAATACGAGCAGTACTTC. Translation gives CASRPQWGRGEYEQYF.

This chain joins TRBV7-8 and TRBJ1-1; TRBD1 agrees at 7 bases. Trimming took 0 bases from V and 2 from J; bases not matched to a gene: 6. CDR3 length equals 16 residues. Germline CDR1 reads SGHVS; CDR2 reads FQNEAQ. CDR3 residues: CASSLAYTGANTEAFF. DNA of the CDR3: TGTGCCAGCAGCTTAGCCTATACAGGGGCCAACACTGAAGCTTTCTTT.

The CDR3 is CASSSWTGTSGGAYEQYF. The CDR3 DNA is TGTGCCAGCAGTTCGTGGACGGGGACTAGCGGAGGAGCCTACGAGCAGTACTTC. This sequence joins TRBV27 and TRBJ2-7; TRBD2 agrees at 11 bases. The V gene's germline CDR1 is MNHEY and CDR2 SMNVEV (reference sequence). The CDR3 runs 18 residues. The J segment lost 2 bases and the V segment lost 4 bases, leaving 13 bases of the junction unmatched.

This clone was recorded only once. The chain combines TRBV25-1 with TRBJ2-1; no firm D call. The CDR3 is 14 residues long. The V end lost 4 bases, the J end lost 0 bases, and 7 bases lay between the germline ends. The germline V gene encodes CDR1 MGHDK and CDR2 SYGVNS. The CDR3, as DNA: TGTGCCAGCAGTGCGATCAGCTCCTACAATGAGCAGTTCTTC. Its translation: CASSAISSYNEQFF.

This clone has just a few counts. This CDR3 reads CASGLAPGQNTEAFF. Written as DNA, the CDR3 is TGTGCTAGTGGTTTGGCGCCGGGACAGAACACTGAAGCTTTCTTT. The chain employs TRBV12-5 and TRBJ1-1, with a tentative D call TRBD1 (6 bases). The CDR3 length is 15 residues. CDR1 is LGHNT and CDR2 is FRNRAP in the germline V gene. Trimming took off 1 base at V and 1 base at J, with 10 bases between the two ends.

V gene TRBV6-4 combines with J gene TRBJ2-3, with D perhaps matching TRBD2 (6 bases). The length of the CDR3 is 15 residues. CDR1 MRHNA and CDR2 SNTAGT come from the germline V gene. The V gene lost 3 bases and the J gene lost 2 bases, with 12 bases spanning the gap. CDR3 sequence reads: CASSENGGDTDTQYF. The CDR3 DNA reads as TGTGCCAGCAGTGAGAATGGCGGGGACACAGATACGCAGTATTTT.

The rearrangement uses TRBV5-1 and TRBJ1-1, with D perhaps matching TRBD1 (5 bases). The germline CDR1 and CDR2 sequences are SGHRS and YFSETQ. CDR3 length: 14 amino acids. Trimming left V 0 bases short and J 1 base short, with 7 bases between. The CDR3 region is CASSLGQQNTEAFF. The CDR3 DNA sequence: TGCGCCAGCAGCTTGGGACAGCAGAACACTGAAGCTTTCTTT.

The CDR3 protein is CASGSCESLLVEGRTDTQYF. The CDR3 DNA sequence: TGTGCCAGCGGATCGTGTGAGTCTTTACTTGTGGAGGGTAGGACAGATACGCAGTATTTT. The chain couples TRBV21-1 to TRBJ2-3; the table's D call, TRBD2, was not checked against the DNA. TRBV21-1 is a documented pseudogene. This CDR3 has 20 amino acids.

This chain joins TRBV6-5 and TRBJ2-3, with 7 bases matching TRBD2. The CDR3 has 15 amino acids. The germline V gene encodes CDR1 MNHEY and CDR2 SVGAGI. Trimming cost V 6 bases and J 0 bases; bases outside gene matches: 6. The CDR3 nucleotides are TGTGCCAGCAGAATGGGGGGGGGTAGCACAGATACGCAGTATTTT. It encodes CASRMGGGSTDTQYF.

This clone was counted between two and nine times. The chain is built from TRBV7-9 and TRBJ1-3; tentatively, D is TRBD1 (6 bases). Trimming pared 8 bases from V and 0 bases from J, leaving 11 bases between. CDR3 size: 14 residues. Germline-derived CDR1 and CDR2 are SEHNR and FQNEAQ (reference sequence). For the CDR3, the DNA is TGTGCCAGCCAGAGACAGGACTCTGGAAACACCATATATTTT. The encoded protein is CASQRQDSGNTIYF. Combining the CDR3 with reference TRBV7-9 and TRBJ1-3 gives the whole variable domain DTGVSQNPRHKITKRGQNVTFRCDPISEHNRLYWYRQTLGQGPEFLTYFQNEAQLEKSRLLSDRFSAERPKGSFSTLEIQRTEQGDSAMYLCASQRQDSGNTIYFGEGSWLTVV.